This is a list of T cell receptor beta chains from one sample in a study of regulatory T cells in long-lasting Graves disease. In TCRdb, the multiplex PCR reads were re-called with MiXCR into one record per CDR3 protein. The profile shows 310,000 or so distinct CDR3 sequences, around 23% of them singletons. Source: peripheral blood mononuclear cells (PBMCs), taken when the disease was refractory, from a patient treated with antithyroid drugs. Source of these receptors: a female donor with Graves disease. Both conserved end residues are part of each CDR3. The order of the fields is J gene, V gene, clone size, D gene, CDR3 protein, CDR3 DNA. The D gene is left open where the match is weak. Only some rows state a clone size, as once, few, many or a class for expanded clones.

j_gene: TRBJ2-5
v_gene: TRBV9
abundance: NA
d_gene: TRBD2
CDR3aa: CASSKEVGLAGQETQYF
CDR3nt: TGTGCCAGCAGTAAGGAAGTGGGACTAGCGGGTCAAGAGACCCAGTACTTC

j_gene: TRBJ2-1
v_gene: TRBV15
abundance: many
d_gene: NA
CDR3aa: CATSPQGYNGEQFF
CDR3nt: TGTGCCACCAGCCCCCAGGGCTACAATGGTGAGCAGTTCTTC

j_gene: TRBJ2-3
v_gene: TRBV2
abundance: many
d_gene: NA
CDR3aa: CASRGSTDTQYF
CDR3nt: TGTGCCAGCAGGGGAAGCACAGATACGCAGTATTTT

j_gene: TRBJ2-3
v_gene: TRBV27
abundance: NA
d_gene: NA
CDR3aa: CASNKGNSRSDTQYF
CDR3nt: TGTGCCAGCAACAAGGGGAATAGCAGGTCCGATACGCAGTATTTT

j_gene: TRBJ1-4
v_gene: TRBV20-1
abundance: NA
d_gene: TRBD1
CDR3aa: CSAARRGGQEKLFF
CDR3nt: TGCAGTGCCGCGAGGAGAGGGGGCCAAGAAAAACTGTTTTTT

j_gene: TRBJ1-1
v_gene: TRBV28
abundance: many
d_gene: NA
CDR3aa: CASSLFWTESAEAFF
CDR3nt: TGTGCCAGCAGTTTGTTCTGGACGGAATCCGCTGAAGCTTTCTTT

j_gene: TRBJ2-4
v_gene: TRBV11-2
abundance: many
d_gene: NA
CDR3aa: CASSFGGRGGWGIQYF
CDR3nt: TGTGCCAGCAGCTTCGGGGGGCGGGGTGGATGGGGCATTCAGTACTTC

j_gene: TRBJ2-7
v_gene: TRBV4-3
abundance: NA
d_gene: TRBD2
CDR3aa: CARGRSGLAGGSSYEQYF
CDR3nt: TGCGCCAGGGGTCGATCAGGACTAGCGGGAGGGAGCTCCTACGAGCAGTACTTC

j_gene: TRBJ2-7
v_gene: TRBV5-1
abundance: NA
d_gene: TRBD1
CDR3aa: CASSTKLDRPSSYEQYF
CDR3nt: TGCGCCAGCAGCACAAAACTGGACAGGCCGAGCTCCTACGAGCAGTACTTC

j_gene: TRBJ2-7
v_gene: TRBV12-3/TRBV12-4
abundance: many
d_gene: NA
CDR3aa: CASSTTSSYEQYF
CDR3nt: TGTGCCAGCAGCACCACGTCCTCCTACGAGCAGTACTTC

j_gene: TRBJ2-1
v_gene: TRBV28
abundance: NA
d_gene: NA
CDR3aa: CASSFSLTAYNEQFF
CDR3nt: TGTGCCAGCAGTTTTTCTCTGACAGCCTACAATGAGCAGTTCTTC

j_gene: TRBJ1-1
v_gene: TRBV7-9
abundance: NA
d_gene: NA
CDR3aa: CASSPRGGEGEAFF
CDR3nt: TGTGCCAGCAGTCCCCGGGGGGGCGAGGGTGAAGCTTTCTTT

j_gene: TRBJ2-5
v_gene: TRBV6-1
abundance: few
d_gene: NA
CDR3aa: CASSGGQETQYF
CDR3nt: TGTGCCAGCAGTGGTGGTCAAGAGACCCAGTACTTC

j_gene: TRBJ1-5
v_gene: TRBV30
abundance: NA
d_gene: NA
CDR3aa: CAWSPQRDQPQHF
CDR3nt: TGTGCCTGGAGCCCCCAGAGAGATCAGCCCCAGCATTTT

j_gene: TRBJ2-5
v_gene: TRBV5-1
abundance: NA
d_gene: TRBD2
CDR3aa: CASSLAISGETQYF
CDR3nt: TGCGCCAGCAGCTTGGCGATTAGCGGGGAGACCCAGTACTTC

j_gene: TRBJ1-4
v_gene: TRBV29-1
abundance: NA
d_gene: TRBD1
CDR3aa: CSVWTGGAEKLFF
CDR3nt: TGCAGCGTTTGGACAGGGGGAGCGGAAAAACTGTTTTTT

j_gene: TRBJ2-5
v_gene: TRBV28
abundance: many
d_gene: TRBD2
CDR3aa: CASSFRGRGEETQYF
CDR3nt: TGTGCCAGCAGTTTTCGGGGGAGGGGTGAGGAGACCCAGTACTTC

j_gene: TRBJ2-7
v_gene: TRBV28
abundance: NA
d_gene: NA
CDR3aa: CASSLIPAEAGDEQYF
CDR3nt: TGTGCCAGCAGTTTAATTCCAGCGGAGGCCGGAGACGAGCAGTACTTC

j_gene: TRBJ2-7
v_gene: TRBV28
abundance: many
d_gene: NA
CDR3aa: CASSSGSLDEQYF
CDR3nt: TGTGCCAGCAGTTCGGGTTCATTGGACGAGCAGTACTTC

j_gene: TRBJ1-4
v_gene: TRBV25-1
abundance: NA
d_gene: TRBD1
CDR3aa: CASTGTGYNEKLFF
CDR3nt: TGTGCCAGCACCGGGACAGGATATAATGAAAAACTGTTTTTT

j_gene: TRBJ1-5
v_gene: TRBV4-3
abundance: once
d_gene: NA
CDR3aa: CASSQEGRQPQHF
CDR3nt: TGCGCCAGCAGCCAAGAGGGGCGACAGCCCCAGCATTTT

j_gene: TRBJ1-5
v_gene: TRBV28
abundance: many
d_gene: NA
CDR3aa: CASSRSQDNQPQHF
CDR3nt: TGTGCCAGCAGTCGGTCTCAGGACAATCAGCCCCAGCATTTT

j_gene: TRBJ2-4
v_gene: TRBV11-2
abundance: NA
d_gene: NA
CDR3aa: CASSPRDGSNIQYF
CDR3nt: TGTGCCAGCAGCCCTCGGGACGGATCAAACATTCAGTACTTC

j_gene: TRBJ1-1
v_gene: TRBV6-5
abundance: many
d_gene: NA
CDR3aa: CASSYPEGRASTEAFF
CDR3nt: TGTGCCAGCAGTTACCCCGAGGGGAGGGCGAGCACTGAAGCTTTCTTT

j_gene: TRBJ1-1
v_gene: TRBV7-8
abundance: NA
d_gene: TRBD1
CDR3aa: CASSLGQGAVTEAFF
CDR3nt: TGTGCCAGCAGCTTAGGACAGGGGGCTGTCACTGAAGCTTTCTTT

j_gene: TRBJ1-1
v_gene: TRBV6-5
abundance: many
d_gene: NA
CDR3aa: CASSYSTDGSEAFF
CDR3nt: TGTGCCAGCAGTTACTCTACAGACGGGTCCGAAGCTTTCTTT

j_gene: TRBJ1-4
v_gene: TRBV2
abundance: many
d_gene: NA
CDR3aa: CASREASEKLFF
CDR3nt: TGTGCCAGCAGGGAGGCTAGTGAAAAACTGTTTTTT

j_gene: TRBJ2-5
v_gene: TRBV18
abundance: NA
d_gene: NA
CDR3aa: CASSPRGRALGLQETQYF
CDR3nt: TGTGCCAGCTCACCACGCGGCCGGGCACTAGGGCTCCAAGAGACCCAGTACTTC

j_gene: TRBJ2-5
v_gene: TRBV3-1
abundance: few
d_gene: TRBD2
CDR3aa: CASSQTRLAGEIGETQYF
CDR3nt: TGTGCCAGCAGCCAGACGAGACTAGCGGGAGAGATTGGAGAGACCCAGTACTTC

j_gene: TRBJ2-5
v_gene: TRBV28
abundance: NA
d_gene: NA
CDR3aa: CATARRGGLSETQNF
CDR3nt: TGTGCCACTGCGAGAAGGGGGGGGCTGTCGGAGACCCAGAACTTC

j_gene: TRBJ1-6
v_gene: TRBV12-3/TRBV12-4
abundance: NA
d_gene: TRBD1
CDR3aa: CASSQTGNSPLHF
CDR3nt: TGTGCCAGCAGTCAGACAGGGAATTCACCCCTCCACTTT

j_gene: TRBJ2-2
v_gene: TRBV28
abundance: NA
d_gene: NA
CDR3aa: CASTQRGNTGELFF
CDR3nt: TGTGCCAGCACGCAGAGGGGTAACACCGGGGAGCTGTTTTTT

j_gene: TRBJ2-1
v_gene: TRBV28
abundance: many
d_gene: NA
CDR3aa: CASSFSYNEQFF
CDR3nt: TGTGCCAGCAGTTTTTCCTACAATGAGCAGTTCTTC

j_gene: TRBJ2-7
v_gene: TRBV2
abundance: NA
d_gene: NA
CDR3aa: CASSEDSPYEQYF
CDR3nt: TGTGCCAGCAGTGAGGACTCCCCCTACGAGCAGTACTTC

j_gene: TRBJ1-4
v_gene: TRBV5-1
abundance: few
d_gene: NA
CDR3aa: CASRPRTGDFGKLFF
CDR3nt: TGCGCCAGCCGCCCCCGGACGGGCGACTTTGGAAAACTGTTTTTT

j_gene: TRBJ2-4
v_gene: TRBV7-2
abundance: NA
d_gene: NA
CDR3aa: CASSSGIAKNIQYF
CDR3nt: TGTGCCAGCAGCAGCGGCATAGCCAAAAACATTCAGTACTTC

j_gene: TRBJ2-7
v_gene: TRBV28
abundance: many
d_gene: NA
CDR3aa: CASSRGDTTYEQYF
CDR3nt: TGTGCCAGCAGTCGGGGCGACACTACCTACGAGCAGTACTTC

j_gene: TRBJ2-7
v_gene: TRBV7-2
abundance: many
d_gene: NA
CDR3aa: CASSLVRGYEQYF
CDR3nt: TGTGCCAGCAGCTTAGTTCGTGGCTACGAGCAGTACTTC

j_gene: TRBJ1-2
v_gene: TRBV6-2/TRBV6-3
abundance: many
d_gene: NA
CDR3aa: CASSGQRKLYGYTF
CDR3nt: TGTGCCAGCAGTGGTCAGCGAAAATTATATGGCTACACCTTC

j_gene: TRBJ2-7
v_gene: TRBV7-6
abundance: few
d_gene: NA
CDR3aa: CASSPQGIYEQYF
CDR3nt: TGTGCCAGCAGCCCCCAGGGGATCTACGAGCAGTACTTC

j_gene: TRBJ2-7
v_gene: TRBV20-1
abundance: many
d_gene: TRBD1
CDR3aa: CSARADTGGGYEQYF
CDR3nt: TGCAGTGCTAGAGCCGACACAGGGGGAGGCTACGAGCAGTACTTC

j_gene: TRBJ1-2
v_gene: TRBV19
abundance: few
d_gene: NA
CDR3aa: CATQRGTRYGYTF
CDR3nt: TGTGCCACCCAGCGGGGGACTAGGTATGGCTACACCTTC

j_gene: TRBJ2-2
v_gene: TRBV4-2
abundance: NA
d_gene: TRBD2
CDR3aa: CASSQLTSGAGELFF
CDR3nt: TGTGCCAGCAGCCAGTTGACTAGCGGGGCCGGGGAGCTGTTTTTT

j_gene: TRBJ1-1
v_gene: TRBV19
abundance: NA
d_gene: NA
CDR3aa: CASTLDDGRAFF
CDR3nt: TGTGCCAGTACCCTGGACGATGGGCGAGCTTTCTTT

j_gene: TRBJ2-7
v_gene: TRBV30
abundance: NA
d_gene: NA
CDR3aa: CAWSVGSFPYEQYF
CDR3nt: TGTGCCTGGAGTGTAGGTAGCTTCCCCTACGAGCAGTACTTC

j_gene: TRBJ2-1
v_gene: TRBV6-1
abundance: many
d_gene: TRBD2
CDR3aa: CASSPGTRTSGSSYNEQFF
CDR3nt: TGTGCCAGCAGCCCCGGGACCAGGACTAGCGGGAGCTCCTACAATGAGCAGTTCTTC

j_gene: TRBJ2-6
v_gene: TRBV6-1
abundance: NA
d_gene: TRBD1
CDR3aa: CASRKTGGAGVLTF
CDR3nt: TGTGCCAGCAGAAAGACAGGGGGCGCGGGCGTCCTGACTTTC

j_gene: TRBJ1-1
v_gene: TRBV7-9
abundance: NA
d_gene: NA
CDR3aa: CASGLGGAGGTEAFF
CDR3nt: TGTGCCAGCGGCTTGGGGGGGGCTGGCGGCACTGAAGCTTTCTTT

j_gene: TRBJ1-1
v_gene: TRBV19
abundance: NA
d_gene: NA
CDR3aa: CASGWGTEAFF
CDR3nt: TGTGCCTCAGGGTGGGGCACTGAAGCTTTCTTT

j_gene: TRBJ2-7
v_gene: TRBV7-6
abundance: few
d_gene: NA
CDR3aa: CASSPGTEPYEQYF
CDR3nt: TGTGCCAGCAGCCCCGGGACCGAACCCTACGAGCAGTACTTC

j_gene: TRBJ2-4
v_gene: TRBV19
abundance: many
d_gene: NA
CDR3aa: CASSSGPTQFQYF
CDR3nt: TGTGCCAGTAGTTCCGGGCCAACCCAATTTCAGTACTTC

j_gene: TRBJ2-1
v_gene: TRBV28
abundance: NA
d_gene: TRBD2
CDR3aa: CAGGLAGYEQFF
CDR3nt: TGTGCCGGGGGACTAGCGGGCTATGAGCAGTTCTTC

j_gene: TRBJ2-7
v_gene: TRBV11-1
abundance: many
d_gene: NA
CDR3aa: CASSARDSYEQYF
CDR3nt: TGTGCCAGCAGCGCCAGGGATTCCTACGAGCAGTACTTC

j_gene: TRBJ2-3
v_gene: TRBV28
abundance: many
d_gene: NA
CDR3aa: CASSPSEGTDTQYF
CDR3nt: TGTGCCAGCAGCCCGTCGGAGGGCACAGATACGCAGTATTTT